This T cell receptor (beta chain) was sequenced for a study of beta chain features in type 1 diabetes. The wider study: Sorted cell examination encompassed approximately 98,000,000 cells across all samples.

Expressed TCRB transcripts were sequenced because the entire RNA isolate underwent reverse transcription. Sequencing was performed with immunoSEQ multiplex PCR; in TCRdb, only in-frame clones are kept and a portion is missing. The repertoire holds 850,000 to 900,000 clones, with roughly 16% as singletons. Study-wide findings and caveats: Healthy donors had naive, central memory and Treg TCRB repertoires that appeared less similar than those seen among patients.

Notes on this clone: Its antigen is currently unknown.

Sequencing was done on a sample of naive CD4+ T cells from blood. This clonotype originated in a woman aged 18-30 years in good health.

In nucleotides, the CDR3 is TGCGCCAGCAGCATGGACAGTCAAGAGACCCAGTACTTC. Translated: CASSMDSQETQYF. The chain carries TRBV5-1 and TRBJ2-5; a weak D match, TRBD1 (6 bases). Trimming shortened V by 4 bases and J by 2 bases, and 9 bases separated the two germline ends. Germline-derived CDR1 and CDR2 are SGHRS and YFSETQ. The CDR3 sequence is 13 residues long.